This TCR beta chain was retrieved from a study of neurological immune-mediated disorders. This clonotype showed up many times. Its target is unknown. Time point given: longitudinal time-point 2. 2 million unsorted PBMCs were stored in RNAlater at -80 °C before RNA extraction. Study results and caveats: Sharing of CDR3 amino acid sequences among expanded clones across subjects was absent, suggesting private repertoires in all groups.

The authors made cDNA by 5'RACE with 10-nucleotide random UMIs. Every sequencing run generated in excess of 180 million TCR-beta sequences. These sequences covered 15-18 subjects. TCRdb analysed the 5' RACE reads with MiXCR anew, one entry per CDR3 protein. The table includes approximately 31,000 distinct CDR3 sequences, 10% to 15% detected once. Sequencing input: PBMCs. The source is a woman aged 40 to 49 in good health.

The CDR3 sequence is CASSFLPGMAGGEKLFF. The CDR3, as DNA: TGTGCCAGCAGCTTTTTACCAGGGATGGCCGGAGGTGAAAAACTGTTTTTT. The chain has TRBV7-9 and TRBJ1-4; the D gene is possibly TRBD1 (5 bases). CDR3 length: 17 residues. The V gene lost 3 bases and the J gene lost 7 bases, with 21 bases spanning the gap. Germline values: CDR1 SEHNR, CDR2 FQNEAQ (reference sequence).